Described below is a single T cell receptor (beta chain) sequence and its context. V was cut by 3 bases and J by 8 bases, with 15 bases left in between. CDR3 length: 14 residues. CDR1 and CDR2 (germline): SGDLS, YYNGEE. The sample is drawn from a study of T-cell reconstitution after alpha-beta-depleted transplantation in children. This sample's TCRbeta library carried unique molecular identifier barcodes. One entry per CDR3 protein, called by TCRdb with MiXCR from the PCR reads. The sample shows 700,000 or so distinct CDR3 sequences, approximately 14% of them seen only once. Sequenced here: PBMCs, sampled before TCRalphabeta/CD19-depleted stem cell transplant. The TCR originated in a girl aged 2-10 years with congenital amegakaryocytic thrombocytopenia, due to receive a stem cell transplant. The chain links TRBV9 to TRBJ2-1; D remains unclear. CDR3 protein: CASSARRMGDEQFF. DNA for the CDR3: TGTGCCAGCAGCGCCAGAAGGATGGGCGATGAGCAGTTCTTC.